This TCR beta chain was recorded in a study of blood T cells in healthy people across ages (dated by TCRdb to between 2015 and 2016). Broadly, across the study: Template switching captured roughly one uniquely barcoded TCR beta cDNA molecule per two T cells in model experiments. Age-related changes in TCR beta repertoire diversity were measured in the study by deep sequencing normalized with unique cDNA molecular identifiers. The study analyzed two additional independent replicas of 1 million unique cDNA reads from the same blood draw for two donors, one aged 18 to 30 and one aged 80 or older. The donors were divided into four age groups: young (average roughly 15 years), middle-aged (almost 40), aged (approximately 62) and long-lived (roughly 86).

The donors were 40 or so Caucasian individuals from Russia, aged roughly 6 to 100 years, who were systemically healthy. About 10 milliliters of peripheral blood were collected from each donor into EDTA-treated Vacutainer tubes. PBMCs were isolated by Ficoll-Paque density-gradient centrifugation, with at least 6.5 million obtained per sample. Total RNA was extracted from PBMCs with Trizol reagent, with at least 6 micrograms obtained per sample. For every donor, flow cytometry on a PBMC aliquot measured the percentage of naive CD45RAhigh/CD27high T cells. In the case of this clonotype: The antigen it recognizes is unknown. Base quality data are lacking; no much larger clone is found one base away.

The protocol used for the library was 5' RACE. Sequenced using an Illumina HiSeq 2500. A second PCR of about 6 to 11 cycles was performed with a sample-barcoded 5' primer and a J-beta primer mix. A unique molecular identifier was introduced onto each TCR beta cDNA molecule by a template-switch 5' adaptor carrying 12 random nucleotides. At least 2.5 million CDR3-containing paired-end reads were obtained from each sample. First-strand cDNA synthesis was performed from all RNA using the Mint cDNA synthesis kit, with priming by a TRBC-specific oligonucleotide. Following uracil-DNA glycosylase treatment, all cDNA underwent a first 18-cycle PCR with the universal primers M1SS and BC2_uni_R. Under the source paper's analysis protocol: Normalization of each sample was performed by random selection of 1 million high-quality reads, each carrying a distinct molecular identifier. Instead of being binned into consensus sequences, reads that shared molecular identifiers were thrown out. MiTCR, set to a Q25 quality threshold and the strictest error-elimination algorithm, was used for CDR3 identification, clonotype clustering and error correction. A nonparametric unseen species model using Euler transformation provided a lower-bound estimate of total TCR beta diversity. In-frame beta chains were kept once TCRdb had trimmed the public reads at Q25 with fastp and called clones with MiXCR. Records with the same CDR3 protein are collapsed into one entry carrying the most frequent genes and DNA. These V and J calls are TCRdb output, not the study's own analysis. The table for this sample lists roughly 700,000 distinct CDR3 sequences; around 25% of them were counted only once. Of the sample, 8% to 10% is held by the ten largest clones.

The research as a whole found: Since profiling was done on bulk unsorted PBMCs, naive and antigen-experienced compartments could not be conclusively compared. Donor CMV infection status was unknown, potentially confounding age-related changes in expanded clonotypes. Estimates of total diversity based on one million sequenced T cells were considered lower bounds and underestimates. Observed TCR beta diversity per million T cells fell roughly linearly with age, and a significant reduction was already apparent by age around 36. Observed TCR beta diversity correlated strongly with the percentage of naive T cells measured by flow cytometry. Compared with the aged group, the long-lived group had more naive CD4+ T cells, fewer expanded clones and increased TCR diversity, suggesting age selection.

Sequences KGHSH (CDR1) and LQKENI (CDR2) are obtained from the germline V gene. Counted from cysteine to phenylalanine, this CDR3 has 15 amino acids. This entry keeps only the CDR3 DNA: 45 bases, framed from base 1. V lost 3 bases and J lost 2 bases, and the count of bases not matched to a germline gene is 6. The same sample was also used in a study of T cells of mothers and their children. According to the second study: Nine systemically healthy Caucasian individuals served as donors, namely three mothers together with their six children. cDNA synthesis used all of the extracted RNA, with approximately 1.4 ug of RNA in each 15 ul reaction. In the second PCR, sample barcodes and 2-4 random nucleotides were introduced via the M1S primer. Each mother yielded over 10 million TCR beta CDR3 reads and each child some 3 million reads. In both related and unrelated pairs, thymic selection shapes the output of TCR recombination in a similar way, with inherited differences having only a minor effect. Normalized repertoire overlap in related mother-child pairs was always slightly higher than in unrelated mother-child pairs, but the difference was never significant. No persistent microchimeric T cell clones were detected, at a sensitivity of 90 to 100 clones per million clonotypes. To look for features that set related mother-child pairs apart from unrelated individuals, the researchers ran deep NGS to compare the TCR beta repertoires of mothers and children. The mean age was roughly 36 +/- 4 years for the mothers and around 10 +/- 4 years for the children. After adapter ligation with NEBNext reagents, the libraries were sequenced on Illumina HiSeq 2000 with 100+100 nt paired-end reads. To prevent cross-contamination, the mother and child libraries were prepared a month apart and were sequenced in separate runs. For each donor, somewhere between roughly 450,000 and 2,000,000 distinct TCR beta clonotypes were identified. Naive TCR beta clonotypes were estimated from low-frequency clonotypes matched to each donor's FACS-determined naive share, without sorting.

The receptor's source is a boy younger than 18 in good health. Source material: blood. The chain is encoded by TRBV18 joined to TRBJ2-5; 7 bases in the junction line up with TRBD1. The CDR3 protein sequence reads: CASSPIGTAQETQYF. In nucleotide form, the sequence is TGTGCCAGCTCACCGATTGGGACAGCTCAAGAGACCCAGTACTTC.